This note documents a single T cell receptor (beta chain) sequence. It may be a read error: a sequence one base away is much more abundant. The V gene's germline CDR1 is ENHRY and CDR2 SYGVKD. This CDR3 is built from 15 residues. V was shortened by 5 bases and J by 4 bases, with 17 bases between the two germline ends. Amplification targeted the TCR beta CDR3 regions, with RNA transcripts as the source material. In the first round, RT-PCR was carried out with HTBI primers, and a multiplex PCR formed the second round. Using its own MiXCR run on the multiplex PCR reads, TCRdb lists one record per CDR3 protein. The data hold approximately 640,000 distinct CDR3 sequences, with approximately 39% observed a single time. The data were taken from a study of Graves' ophthalmopathy and Graves' hyperthyroidism.

What was sequenced was peripheral blood. This clonotype originated in an adult man with Graves' ophthalmopathy. The J gene is TRBJ2-5, the V gene TRBV10-3; no reliable D call. The CDR3 is CAISLDGQVGETQYF. The CDR3 bases are TGTGCCATCAGTTTAGACGGTCAAGTAGGAGAGACCCAGTACTTC.